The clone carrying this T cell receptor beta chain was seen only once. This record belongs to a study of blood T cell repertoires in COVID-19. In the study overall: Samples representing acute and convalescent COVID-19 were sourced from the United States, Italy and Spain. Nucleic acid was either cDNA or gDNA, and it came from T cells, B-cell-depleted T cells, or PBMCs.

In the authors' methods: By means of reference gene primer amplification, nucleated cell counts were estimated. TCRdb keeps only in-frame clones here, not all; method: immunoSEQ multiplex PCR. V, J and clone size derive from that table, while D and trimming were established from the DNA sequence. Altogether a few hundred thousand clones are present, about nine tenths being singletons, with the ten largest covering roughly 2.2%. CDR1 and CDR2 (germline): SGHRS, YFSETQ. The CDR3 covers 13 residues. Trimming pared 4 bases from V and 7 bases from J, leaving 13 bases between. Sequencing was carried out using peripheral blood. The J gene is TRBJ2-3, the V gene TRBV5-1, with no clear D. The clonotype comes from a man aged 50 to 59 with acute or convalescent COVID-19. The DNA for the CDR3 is TGCGCCAGCAGCCCTATAGTCCGTAATACGCAGTATTTT. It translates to CASSPIVRNTQYF. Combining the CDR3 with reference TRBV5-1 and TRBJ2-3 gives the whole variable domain KAGVTQTPRYLIKTRGQQVTLSCSPISGHRSVSWYQQTPGQGLQFLFEYFSETQRNKGNFPGRFSGRQFSNSRSEMNVSTLELGDSALYLCASSPIVRNTQYFGPGTRLTVL.